This T cell receptor (beta chain) is drawn from a study of blood T cells in healthy people across ages (dated by TCRdb to the mid-2010s). In terms of the full investigation: In model experiments, template switching captured roughly one uniquely barcoded TCR beta cDNA molecule for every two T cells. The study measured age-related changes in TCR beta repertoire diversity using deep sequencing normalized with unique cDNA molecular identifiers. Donors were grouped into four age groups: young (average roughly 16 years), middle-aged (roughly 37), aged (over 55) and long-lived (82). To avoid experimental bias, donors of different ages were spread randomly across the sequencing lanes. The study analyzed two additional independent replicas of 1 million unique cDNA reads from the same blood draw for two donors, one aged 18 to 30 and one aged 80 or older. The full study reports these points: Conclusive comparison of naive and antigen-experienced compartments was prevented by the profiling of bulk unsorted PBMCs. Because donor CMV infection status was unknown, age-related changes in expanded clonotypes were potentially confounded. Estimates of total diversity based on one million sequenced T cells were regarded as lower bounds and as underestimates. The long-lived group showed more naive CD4+ T cells, fewer expanded clones and increased TCR diversity than the aged group, suggesting age selection. There was a strong correlation between observed TCR beta diversity and the percentage of naive T cells measured by flow cytometry. Observed TCR beta diversity per million T cells fell roughly linearly with age, and a significant reduction was already apparent by age around 36.

Preparation of the library involved 5' RACE. Sequencing used an Illumina HiSeq 2500. A second about 7 to 12 cycle PCR used a sample-barcoded 5' primer and a J-beta primer mix. A template-switch 5' adaptor carrying 12 random nucleotides introduced a unique molecular identifier onto each TCR beta cDNA molecule. At least 2.5 million CDR3-containing paired-end reads were obtained from each sample. The Mint cDNA synthesis kit, primed by a TRBC-specific oligonucleotide, was used to synthesize first-strand cDNA from all RNA. After uracil-DNA glycosylase treatment, a first 18-cycle PCR used universal primers M1SS and BC2_uni_R on all cDNA. The authors' pipeline ran thus. Normalization of each sample was performed by random selection of 1 million high-quality reads, each carrying a distinct molecular identifier. Reads with shared molecular identifiers were discarded instead of being binned into consensus sequences. CDR3 identification, clonotype clustering and error correction used MiTCR with a Q25 quality threshold and the strictest error-elimination algorithm. A nonparametric unseen species model with Euler transformation was used to estimate lower-bound total TCR beta diversity. Using fastp trimming at Q25 and MiXCR clonotype assembly, TCRdb reanalyzed the public sequencing data and kept in-frame beta chains. Every distinct CDR3 protein forms one entry, paired with its most common genes and DNA. TCRdb, not the authors, supplied the V and J calls. The sample includes approximately 690,000 distinct CDR3 sequences, with roughly 41% observed a single time. The ten largest clonotypes hold 25% to 30% of the sample.

As for this clonotype: Its antigen is still unknown. There are no base qualities to consult, and no much larger clone falls within one base.

The donors were 40 or so Caucasian individuals from Russia, aged roughly 6 to 100 years, who were systemically healthy. Approximately 10 milliliters of peripheral blood were collected from each donor into EDTA-treated Vacutainer tubes. Ficoll-Paque density-gradient centrifugation was used to isolate PBMCs, with at least 6.5 million per sample. Trizol reagent was used to extract total RNA from PBMCs, with at least 6 micrograms per sample. Naive CD45RAhigh/CD27high T cell percentages were measured by flow cytometry on a PBMC aliquot from every donor. The sequence derives from an elderly man in good health. The sequenced material came from blood.

This receptor has the CDR3 CASSYSGLAGGAQETQYF. The DNA is as follows: TGTGCCAGCAGTTACTCGGGACTAGCGGGAGGAGCGCAAGAGACCCAGTACTTC. The rearrangement combines TRBV6-5 with TRBJ2-5; the junction holds 15 bases that match TRBD2. Spanning cysteine to phenylalanine, the CDR3 consists of 18 amino acids. Kept here is only the CDR3 DNA, which spans 54 bases and is read in frame from base 1. CDR1 and CDR2 (MNHEY, SVGAGI) derive from the germline V gene. V is trimmed back by 0 bases and J by 2 bases, and the junction contains 4 bases that no gene match accounts for.